The rows below give T cell receptor beta chains drawn from one sample of a study of blood T cell repertoires in COVID-19. Sequenced by immunoSEQ multiplex PCR; TCRdb stores in-frame clones only, minus some. The sample records about 490,000 clones, around 85% being singletons. The specimen sequenced was peripheral blood. These TCRs come from a human donor in a cohort sampled during active COVID-19. CDR3s include the opening cysteine and the closing phenylalanine or tryptophan. Each record gives: V gene, CDR3 protein.

v_call: TRBV12-3/TRBV12-4; cdr3_aa: CASRAEGETQYF
v_call: TRBV7-8; cdr3_aa: CASSLSTGWAGANVLTF
v_call: TRBV6-2/TRBV6-3; cdr3_aa: CASSPDTGASYYGYTF
v_call: TRBV7-2; cdr3_aa: CASILLGQGNSPLHF
v_call: TRBV3-1/TRBV3-2; cdr3_aa: CASSQDGGVPTYEQYF
v_call: TRBV4-1; cdr3_aa: CASSQSNPNDEQYF
v_call: TRBV7-3; cdr3_aa: CASSFGTRADTQYF
v_call: TRBV9; cdr3_aa: CASSVGLAEYTGELFF
v_call: TRBV28; cdr3_aa: CASSFRNRGLEAQYF
v_call: TRBV7-2; cdr3_aa: CASSPRQGSGNTIYF
v_call: TRBV2; cdr3_aa: CASRSGWDAGGAFF
v_call: TRBV7-3; cdr3_aa: CASSSTGLANEQFF
v_call: TRBV5-8; cdr3_aa: CASSFTRTQETQYF
v_call: TRBV24-1; cdr3_aa: CATSERDSLGAKNIQYF
v_call: TRBV12-3/TRBV12-4; cdr3_aa: CATRPSGPYGYTF
v_call: TRBV14; cdr3_aa: CASSPPRGEKLFF
v_call: TRBV19; cdr3_aa: CASSTDRTQPQHF
v_call: TRBV30; cdr3_aa: CAWSGGRSYNEQFF
v_call: TRBV18; cdr3_aa: CASSLRQDTEAFF
v_call: TRBV3-1/TRBV3-2; cdr3_aa: CASSQEGQGWNEQFF
v_call: TRBV11-2; cdr3_aa: CASSPIIGLAADTQYF
v_call: TRBV7-2; cdr3_aa: CASSSLAGSVVGYTF
v_call: TRBV30; cdr3_aa: CAWLKEQETQYF
v_call: TRBV6-5; cdr3_aa: CASSYSTGKGVPFF
v_call: TRBV3-1/TRBV3-2; cdr3_aa: CASSQRSGANVLTF
v_call: TRBV9; cdr3_aa: CASSPNPPGTGSPLGQFF
v_call: TRBV5-1; cdr3_aa: CASSLAIASLGNEQFF
v_call: TRBV6-5; cdr3_aa: CASTQGQGFETQYF
v_call: TRBV4-2; cdr3_aa: CASSQDAVRNTEAFF
v_call: TRBV16; cdr3_aa: CASSPRDRVDTEAFF
v_call: TRBV7-2; cdr3_aa: CASSMDSPNEAFF
v_call: TRBV14; cdr3_aa: CASSLAGTGVYEQYF
v_call: TRBV5-1; cdr3_aa: CASSFGQTYNEQFF
v_call: TRBV5-1; cdr3_aa: CASSLAWFGTSGSSYNEQFF
v_call: TRBV5-1; cdr3_aa: CASTPTGLGTEAFF
v_call: TRBV7-9; cdr3_aa: CASSLGQSNQPQHF
v_call: TRBV7-2; cdr3_aa: CASSPPGGRVNTEAFF
v_call: TRBV30; cdr3_aa: CAWSVTGDGELFF
v_call: TRBV7-2; cdr3_aa: CASSARLASPYEQYF
v_call: TRBV28; cdr3_aa: CASRAGLAGGNEQFF
v_call: TRBV6-2/TRBV6-3; cdr3_aa: CASSYTFQGIDEQYF
v_call: TRBV7-3; cdr3_aa: CASSLFGIKAGTEAFF
v_call: TRBV27; cdr3_aa: CASSLPGRPPYNEQFF
v_call: TRBV5-4; cdr3_aa: CASSLMSGRAYNEQFF
v_call: TRBV30; cdr3_aa: CAWSGIRGLGETQYF
v_call: TRBV9; cdr3_aa: CASSTTGENTEAFF
v_call: TRBV30; cdr3_aa: CAWTMTALNTEAFF